The 3 T cell receptor beta chains presented below share a single source sample, sequenced in a study of blood T cell repertoires in COVID-19. Sequencing used immunoSEQ multiplex PCR; TCRdb keeps in-frame clones, though not all of them. Of fewer than 200,000 clones in the sample, around 80% were seen once. The material sequenced was peripheral blood. These TCRs come from a woman aged 65 to 85 who had recovered from COVID-19.

This clone has more than one count but fewer than ten. The V and J genes are TRBV3-1 (or the pseudogene TRBV3-2) and TRBJ1-1, with D possibly matching TRBD1 (6 bases). V lost 4 bases to trimming and J lost 10 bases, with 13 bases between them. The CDR3 has 12 residues. The germline gives CDR1 LGHDT, CDR2 YNNKEL (reference sequence). CDR3 protein: CASSPGDTAAFF. CDR3 nucleotide sequence: TGTGCCAGCAGCCCAGGGGATACAGCAGCTTTCTTT.

V usage is TRBV7-9 and J usage is TRBJ2-2; 9 positions match TRBD2. The junction had 4 bases not matched to a gene; V was cut back by 7 bases and J by 1 base. The CDR3 runs 15 residues. Germline V gene data show CDR1 as SEHNR and CDR2 as FQNEAQ (reference sequence). CDR3 sequence reads: CASTRLAVNTGELFF. Here the CDR3 DNA reads TGTGCCAGCACCCGACTAGCGGTGAACACCGGGGAGCTGTTTTTT. Using reference TRBV7-9 and TRBJ2-2 for the parts outside the CDR3, the full variable domain is DTGVSQNPRHKITKRGQNVTFRCDPISEHNRLYWYRQTLGQGPEFLTYFQNEAQLEKSRLLSDRFSAERPKGSFSTLEIQRTEQGDSAMYLCASTRLAVNTGELFFGEGSRLTVL.

V usage is TRBV7-3 and J usage is TRBJ2-1; D not resolved. Trimming took off 4 bases at V and 5 bases at J, with 9 bases between the two ends. Per germline, CDR1 SGHTA and CDR2 FQGTGA. The CDR3 is made up of 13 amino acids. The CDR3 protein is CASSSPADNEQFF. The CDR3 region has the DNA TGTGCCAGCAGCTCCCCGGCGGACAATGAGCAGTTCTTC.